This is a list of T cell receptor beta chains from one sample in a study of blood T cell repertoires in COVID-19. Measured with immunoSEQ multiplex PCR; TCRdb has only the in-frame clones, and not every one. This sample has about 200,000 clones, with about 79% found just once. Input material: peripheral blood. The receptor set was obtained from a human donor in a cohort sampled during active COVID-19. Each CDR3 is given with its conserved first and last residue. Fields, in order: J gene, clone size, V gene, CDR3 length, D gene, CDR3 DNA, CDR3 protein. The D gene is left open where the match is weak. For some rows the clone size is stated as once, few or many, or as a class when expanded; others skip it.

>TRBJ2-2|.|TRBV27|15|TRBD2
TGTGCCAGCAGTTTACGGGGGGTCGCCACCGGGGAGCTGTTTTTT
CASSLRGVATGELFF
>TRBJ2-1|.|TRBV5-1|15|TRBD2
TGCGCCAGCAGTAGCGGGACTAACGAGGGGCATGAGCAGTTCTTC
CASSSGTNEGHEQFF
>TRBJ2-3|.|TRBV15|17|.
TGTGCCACCAGCAGAGATCACGAGTTTGGGGCACCAGATACGCAGTATTTT
CATSRDHEFGAPDTQYF
>TRBJ2-7|.|TRBV28|12|.
TGTGCCAGCAGTTCCCCCGCGTACGAGCAGTACTTC
CASSSPAYEQYF
>TRBJ1-5|once|TRBV19|16|TRBD1
TGTGCCAGTACTCCCCGGGACAGAGTTAGCAATCAGCCCCAGCATTTT
CASTPRDRVSNQPQHF
>TRBJ1-2|.|TRBV6-5|13|.
TGTGCCAGCAGTAAGCTCCTCAACTATGGCTACACCTTC
CASSKLLNYGYTF
>TRBJ2-3|few|TRBV28|12|.
TGTGCCAGCAGCCTAAGATGGGATACGCAGTATTTT
CASSLRWDTQYF
>TRBJ1-1|.|TRBV1|15|.
TGCACCAGCAGCCAGTTCACAGGCCCTAACACTGAAGCTTTCTTT
CTSSQFTGPNTEAFF
>TRBJ2-3|.|TRBV5-8|15|TRBD2
TGTGCCAGCAGCTTGAGCGGGGGGAACACAGATACGCAGTATTTT
CASSLSGGNTDTQYF
>TRBJ2-7|.|TRBV5-1|13|.
TGCGCCAGCAGCCCCCGACAGACCTACGAGCAGTACTTC
CASSPRQTYEQYF
>TRBJ2-7|.|TRBV7-9|13|.
TGTGCCAGCACCCCCGATTCCTACTACGAGCAGTACTTC
CASTPDSYYEQYF
>TRBJ2-1|.|TRBV10-1|15|TRBD2
TGCGCCAGCAGCCCACTAGCGGGAGGGTACAATGAGCAGTTCTTC
CASSPLAGGYNEQFF
>TRBJ1-1|.|TRBV19|14|TRBD1
TGTGCCACCAGCAGGAGACAGGGAAACACTGAAGCTTTCTTT
CATSRRQGNTEAFF
>TRBJ1-2|.|TRBV2|14|TRBD1
TGTGCCAGCAGATGGACAGGGGGCAACTATGGCTACACCTTC
CASRWTGGNYGYTF
>TRBJ2-2|.|TRBV10-1|13|.
TGCGCCAGCAGTAAGGGACATACCGGGGAGCTGTTTTTT
CASSKGHTGELFF
>TRBJ2-7|.|TRBV20-1|15|TRBD2
TGCAGTGCTAGTAGGACTAGCGGGGGCTCCTACGAGCAGTACTTC
CSASRTSGGSYEQYF
>TRBJ2-2|.|TRBV5-1|16|TRBD2
TGCGCCAGCAGCGCTCAGACTAGCCGCAACACCGGGGAGCTGTTTTTT
CASSAQTSRNTGELFF
>TRBJ1-1|.|TRBV5-6|14|.
TGTGCCAGCAGCCCGGGGTTCGGGAACACTGAAGCTTTCTTT
CASSPGFGNTEAFF
>TRBJ1-2|.|TRBV5-5|15|.
TGTGCCAGCAGCTTGGAACCTAGAGCTAACTATGGCTACACCTTC
CASSLEPRANYGYTF
>TRBJ2-7|.|TRBV27|18|.
TGTGCCAGCAGTTTATCGCGGCAGCTGAGCGGGTTAGCCTACGAGCAGTACTTC
CASSLSRQLSGLAYEQYF
>TRBJ2-5|once|TRBV7-8|16|TRBD2
TGTGCCAGCAGCTTAGCCGGGACTAGCGTGCAAGAGACCCAGTACTTC
CASSLAGTSVQETQYF
>TRBJ2-3|.|TRBV24-1|14|TRBD2
TGTGCCACCGGAGCGGGAGGGAGCACAGATACGCAGTATTTT
CATGAGGSTDTQYF
>TRBJ1-1|.|TRBV6-5|12|TRBD1
TGTGCCAGCAGTTTCGGACAGGCTGAAGCTTTCTTT
CASSFGQAEAFF
>TRBJ1-5|.|TRBV12-3/TRBV12-4|13|.
TGTGCCAGCAGCCCCGTTCGGAATCAGCCCCAGCATTTT
CASSPVRNQPQHF
>TRBJ1-1|.|TRBV24-1|12|.
TGTGCCACCAGTGACATGGACACCCCAGCTTTCTTT
CATSDMDTPAFF
>TRBJ2-1|.|TRBV25-1|13|.
TGTGCCAGCAGGGTAGGGAGCAACAATGAGCAGTTCTTC
CASRVGSNNEQFF
>TRBJ1-1|.|TRBV19|17|TRBD1
TGTGCCAGTAGTCGCGGACAGGGGGCGCACCGTCACACTGAAGCTTTCTTT
CASSRGQGAHRHTEAFF
>TRBJ2-7|.|TRBV28|15|TRBD2
TGTGCCAGCAGTTTCCTAGCGGTACCCCCTTACGAGCAGTACTTC
CASSFLAVPPYEQYF